The 5 T cell receptor beta chains in this list originate from one sample, sequenced in a study of blood T cell repertoires in COVID-19. Using immunoSEQ multiplex PCR, the repertoire was profiled, and TCRdb retains in-frame clones only, with some absent. Here the sample spans 250,000 to 300,000 clones, roughly 80% being singletons. What was sequenced was peripheral blood. The receptors were gathered from a man between 60 and 70 years old with acute or convalescent COVID-19.

J is TRBJ1-2 and V is TRBV5-1; 9 bases fit TRBD1. The CDR3 runs to 16 residues. Germline V gene sequence: CDR1 SGHRS, CDR2 YFSETQ. V lost 0 bases, J lost 6 bases, and 9 bases stayed unmatched. The CDR3 loop reads CASSLGRTGVEDGYTF. CDR3 bases: TGCGCCAGCAGCTTGGGGAGGACAGGGGTAGAAGATGGCTACACCTTC.

The chain couples TRBV9 to TRBJ2-3; 9 nucleotides line up with TRBD2. Germline assignment: CDR1 SGDLS and CDR2 YYNGEE. V lost 0 bases, J lost 4 bases, and 3 bases stayed unmatched. CDR3 length: 15 amino acids. Here the CDR3 DNA reads TGTGCCAGCAGCGTAGAGGCGGGAGGGTCAGATACGCAGTATTTT. This translates into CASSVEAGGSDTQYF.

V gene TRBV30 combines with J gene TRBJ1-1; TRBD1 agrees at 9 bases. Germline assignment: CDR1 GTSNPN and CDR2 SVGIG (reference sequence). V was pared by 4 bases and J by 1 base, with 4 bases of the junction left unmatched. The CDR3 loop spans 14 amino acids. DNA for the CDR3: TGTGCCTGGACGGGACAGGGATCGAACACTGAAGCTTTCTTT. It yields the protein CAWTGQGSNTEAFF.

J is TRBJ2-3 and V is TRBV7-3; tentative D call: TRBD2 (6 bases). In germline, CDR1 is SGHTA, CDR2 FQGTGA. Trimming took off 1 base at V and 5 bases at J, with 13 bases between the two ends. The CDR3 totals 15 residues. The CDR3 sequence: CASSLRWGDRDTQYF. CDR3 nucleotide sequence: TGTGCCAGCAGCTTAAGATGGGGGGACCGAGATACGCAGTATTTT.

The chain employs TRBV18 and TRBJ1-1, with a possible D match to TRBD1 (6 bases). There are 18 residues in the CDR3. Germline V lookup: CDR1 KGHSH, CDR2 LQKENI. V gave up 6 bases and J gave up 0 bases, with 23 bases separating them. The CDR3 region is CASSLFPDRSDLNTEAFF. CDR3 nucleotides: TGTGCCAGCTCCCTCTTCCCGGACAGATCAGACCTGAACACTGAAGCTTTCTTT.